These 9 T cell receptor beta chains were sequenced from one sample in a study of CD8+ T cells in alopecia areata. The sequencing template was cDNA reverse transcribed from extracted RNA. The data were produced by immunoSEQ multiplex PCR, yet TCRdb's version contains in-frame clones alone and is incomplete. In the table there are 250,000 to 300,000 clones, 55% to 75% of which are singletons. Treatment of the sample: oral pan-JAK inhibitor, 5-10 mg twice daily. Source: CD4+ T cells sorted from blood, taken at week 24, from a patient treated with tofacitinib. The receptors originated from a human donor with alopecia areata.

The gene calls are TRBV5-4 and TRBJ2-2, with D unclear. CDR3 length: 13 amino acids. Germline CDR1 is SGHNT and CDR2 is YYREEE (reference sequence). Trimming took 4 bases from V and 8 from J, leaving 12 bases between them. CDR3 sequence: CASSRAPGGELFF. CDR3 nucleotide sequence: TGTGCCAGCAGCCGAGCACCGGGTGGGGAGCTGTTTTTT.

This clone appeared a few times. The chain uses TRBV29-1 and TRBJ1-2, with D maybe TRBD1 (5 bases). The V gene lost 0 bases and the J gene lost 5 bases, with 16 bases spanning the gap. Germline CDR1 is SQVTM and CDR2 is ANQGSEA. The CDR3 is made up of 15 amino acids. The CDR3 region has the DNA TGCAGCGTTGAAGATCAGGGCAAAAGGGTGTATGGCTACACCTTC. Protein sequence: CSVEDQGKRVYGYTF.

V is TRBV29-1 and J is TRBJ2-5; 12 bases align to TRBD2. Per the germline V gene, CDR1 is SQVTM and CDR2 is ANQGSEA. The CDR3 runs to 14 residues. V lost 4 bases to trimming and J lost 3 bases; unmatched junction nucleotides: 3. The CDR3 region is CSVALAGGKETQYF. In nucleotides, the CDR3 is TGCAGCGTTGCGCTAGCGGGGGGGAAAGAGACCCAGTACTTC.

The rearrangement links TRBV5-1 to TRBJ1-4; D may be TRBD1 (6 bases). There are 14 residues in the CDR3. Trimming removed 5 bases from V and 6 bases from J, with 14 bases in between. Germline values: CDR1 SGHRS, CDR2 YFSETQ. CDR3 DNA sequence: TGCGCCAGCAGGCGCGGAGGGGGGGATGAAAAACTGTTTTTT. Its protein product is CASRRGGGDEKLFF.

This rearrangement joins TRBV4-2 to TRBJ2-7; TRBD1 is a possible D gene (5 bases). Germline CDR1 is LGHNA and CDR2 is YNFKEQ. The CDR3 has 15 amino acids. The V and J ends lost 0 bases and 3 bases respectively, with 12 bases between them. CDR3 nucleotides: TGTGCCAGCAGCCAAGAACGAGCAGGGAACTACGAGCAGTACTTC. The encoded protein is CASSQERAGNYEQYF.

V gene TRBV2 combines with J gene TRBJ2-2, with TRBD1 matching 12 bases. This CDR3 has 14 residues. The germline CDR1 and CDR2 sequences are SNHLY and FYNNEI. The J segment lost 8 bases and the V segment lost 8 bases, leaving 6 bases of the junction unmatched. CDR3 sequence (DNA): TGTGCCAGCCGGGACAGGGGGCGTAGAGGGGAGCTGTTTTTT. Protein sequence: CASRDRGRRGELFF.

The J gene is TRBJ1-1, the V gene TRBV4-1; TRBD1 matches at 7 bases. The CDR3 totals 15 residues. The germline V gene encodes CDR1 MGHRA and CDR2 YSYEKL. V trimming: 4 bases; J trimming: 1 base; junction bases outside the gene matches: 6. The CDR3 is CASSPGGTANTEAFF. CDR3 nucleotide sequence: TGCGCCAGCAGCCCAGGAGGGACAGCGAACACTGAAGCTTTCTTT.

In regard to this clone: Other DNA sequences of this sample code for an identical CDR3. The chain employs TRBV15 and TRBJ2-5; D may match TRBD1 or TRBD2 (5 bases each). Germline V gives CDR1 LNHNV, CDR2 YYDKDF (reference sequence). This CDR3 region has 13 residues. Between the trimmed V and J ends, which lost 2 bases and 4 bases, there was a span of 8 bases. The CDR3, as DNA: TGTGCCACCAGCAGACAGGGACGAGAGACCCAGTACTTC. Its protein product is CATSRQGRETQYF. Full variable domain (outside the CDR3, taken from reference TRBV15 and TRBJ2-5): DAMVIQNPRYQVTQFGKPVTLSCSQTLNHNVMYWYQQKSSQAPKLLFHYYDKDFNNEADTPDNFQSRRPNTSFCFLDIRSPGLGDTAMYLCATSRQGRETQYFGPGTRLLVL.

This clone came up once. The chain recombines TRBV4-2 with TRBJ2-7; 15 positions match TRBD2. The ends lost 8 bases at V and 4 bases at J; junction bases unmatched: 9. The CDR3 loop spans 16 amino acids. Germline CDR1 LGHNA, CDR2 YNFKEQ. The CDR3 sequence: CASAKEGTSGRYEQYF. CDR3 nucleotides: TGTGCCAGCGCGAAAGAGGGGACTAGCGGGAGGTACGAGCAGTACTTC.